The 30 T cell receptor beta chains listed next were all sequenced from one sample in a study of OX40 agonist ivuxolimab in advanced cancers. Clones were sequenced by immunoSEQ multiplex PCR, and TCRdb holds only the in-frame ones, with some missing. In the table there are 70,000 to 100,000 clones, 84% of which are singletons. The sequencing used CD4+ or CD8+ T cells sorted from blood, collected in a trial of the OX40 agonist ivuxolimab. Receptors originate from an adult with an advanced solid tumor such as melanoma, head and neck, liver or kidney cancer.

The CDR3 loop reads CASRRQSTDTQYF. The CDR3 DNA sequence: TGTGCCAGCAGAAGACAGAGCACAGATACGCAGTATTTT. The rearrangement joins TRBV6-1 to TRBJ2-3; tentatively, D is TRBD1 (5 bases). CDR1 MNHNS and CDR2 SASEGT come from the germline V gene. The CDR3 covers 13 residues. V was shortened by 6 bases and J by 0 bases, with 7 bases between the two germline ends.

J is TRBJ1-4 and V is TRBV28; the D is unclear. Trimming removed 4 bases from V and 3 bases from J, with 12 bases in between. This CDR3 region has 15 residues. Germline CDR1 reads MDHEN; CDR2 reads SYDVKM. CDR3 DNA sequence: TGTGCCAGCAGTTGGGCGACCAGGTCTAATGAAAAACTGTTTTTT. Its protein is CASSWATRSNEKLFF.

The chain links TRBV18 to TRBJ2-7; maybe TRBD1 (5 bases). Germline assignment: CDR1 KGHSH and CDR2 LQKENI. The V end lost 3 bases, the J end lost 6 bases, and 18 bases lay between the germline ends. This CDR3 contains 15 residues. CDR3: CASSPITGSGIEQYV. CDR3 coding DNA: TGTGCCAGCTCACCTATAACTGGTTCAGGGATCGAGCAGTACGTC.

The rearrangement links TRBV7-3 to TRBJ1-2; 7 bases map to TRBD1. V shed 5 bases and J 5 bases; nucleotides not matched to a gene: 5. From germline, CDR1 is SGHTA and CDR2 FQGTGA. This CDR3 has 13 amino acids. The CDR3 nucleotides are TGTGCCAGCAGCAGGGGACAGATTTATGGCTACACCTTC. Translated, it gives CASSRGQIYGYTF.

The V and J genes are TRBV28 and TRBJ2-7; a weak D match, TRBD1 (6 bases). V was trimmed by 4 bases and J by 2 bases, leaving 18 bases between them. This CDR3 comprises 16 residues. Per germline, CDR1 MDHEN and CDR2 SYDVKM. CDR3 sequence: CASSSGGQMETYEQYF. As DNA, the CDR3 is TGTGCCAGCAGTTCTGGCGGACAGATGGAAACCTACGAGCAGTACTTC.

The chain uses TRBV28 and TRBJ2-3; D is perhaps TRBD2 (6 bases). Germline CDR1 and CDR2: MDHEN and SYDVKM. The length of the CDR3 is 15 residues. V lost 6 bases and J 2 bases, leaving 15 bases between the germline ends. The CDR3 DNA sequence: TGTGCCAGCAGGGAAGGCGGGGACTTCACAGATACGCAGTATTTT. Its translation is CASREGGDFTDTQYF.

The chain links TRBV28 to TRBJ2-2; D might be TRBD1 or TRBD2, each matching 5 bases. Germline lookup yields CDR1 MDHEN and CDR2 SYDVKM. V was shortened by 3 bases and J by 4 bases, with 12 bases between the two germline ends. The CDR3 runs to 15 residues. The CDR3 loop reads CASSFDTGGTGELFF. Written as DNA, the CDR3 is TGTGCCAGCAGTTTTGATACAGGAGGCACCGGGGAGCTGTTTTTT. Variable domain in full (rest from reference TRBV28 and TRBJ2-2): DVKVTQSSRYLVKRTGEKVFLECVQDMDHENMFWYRQDPGLGLRLIYFSYDVKMKEKGDIPEGYSVSREKKERFSLILESASTNQTSMYLCASSFDTGGTGELFFGEGSRLTVL.

The chain combines TRBV27 with TRBJ1-2; 10 nucleotides agree with TRBD1. CDR1 is MNHEY, CDR2 SMNVEV, per germline (reference sequence). The length of the CDR3 is 15 residues. The V gene end was trimmed by 5 bases and the J gene end by 4 bases; junction bases not matched to a gene: 7. The CDR3 region has the DNA TGTGCCAGCAGTCCCTCGACAGGGGGCAGCTATGGCTACACCTTC. Amino acids: CASSPSTGGSYGYTF.

The chain links TRBV5-1 to TRBJ2-7, with 10 nucleotides matching TRBD1. Germline V gives CDR1 SGHRS, CDR2 YFSETQ. The CDR3 runs 17 residues. Germline trimming cut 0 bases from V and 3 bases from J; bases unmatched to any gene: 9. The CDR3 loop reads CASSLVSGTGDIYEQYF. CDR3 bases: TGCGCCAGCAGCTTGGTAAGCGGGACAGGGGATATCTACGAGCAGTACTTC.

This rearrangement joins TRBV7-9 to TRBJ2-2, with 9 positions matching TRBD1. The trim removed 6 bases at V and 8 bases at J, leaving 10 bases unmatched. Germline lookup yields CDR1 SEHNR and CDR2 FQNEAQ (reference sequence). The CDR3 contains 15 residues. CDR3 in amino acids: CASSPDRGSWGELFF. The DNA for the CDR3 is TGTGCCAGCAGTCCGGACAGGGGAAGTTGGGGGGAGCTGTTTTTT.

The chain has TRBV4-2 and TRBJ2-7, with D perhaps assigned TRBD1 or TRBD2 (5 bases each). Per the germline V gene, CDR1 is LGHNA and CDR2 is YNFKEQ. Trimming took 1 base from V and 4 from J, leaving 23 bases between them. This CDR3 spans 18 amino acids. In DNA form, the CDR3 reads TGTGCCAGCAGCCAAGGCCCCTACAGTATGAGGGGATCGTACGAGCAGTACTTC. It codes for CASSQGPYSMRGSYEQYF.

This chain uses TRBV19 with TRBJ1-4, with 10 bases lining up with TRBD1. Losses at the gene ends were 6 bases for V and 8 bases for J; bases not matched to a gene: 6. CDR1 and CDR2 from the germline V gene are LNHDA and SQIVND (reference sequence). The CDR3 has 14 residues. CDR3 coding DNA: TGTGCCAGTAGCAGACAGGGGGCCGAGGAAAAACTGTTTTTT. Amino acids: CASSRQGAEEKLFF.

V is TRBV6-5 and J is TRBJ2-7, with D possibly being TRBD1 (6 bases). The CDR3 has 14 residues. The V gene's germline CDR1 is MNHEY and CDR2 SVGAGI. Deletions cut 5 bases from V and 6 bases from J, with 17 bases between. CDR3 amino acids: CASSRTANTVEQYF. CDR3 coding DNA: TGTGCCAGCAGTCGGACAGCGAACACTGTCGAGCAGTACTTC.

The sample holds a few counts of this clone. The chain carries TRBV12-5 and TRBJ1-5, with D unclear. With 1 base removed from V and 3 bases from J, the gap between germline ends came to 7 bases. This CDR3 has 14 residues. Germline loops: CDR1 LGHNT, CDR2 FRNRAP. CDR3 protein: CASGLGGPNQPQHF. The CDR3 nucleotides read TGTGCTAGTGGTTTGGGCGGACCCAATCAGCCCCAGCATTTT.

The V gene is TRBV5-1, the J gene TRBJ2-2, with D possibly called TRBD1 or TRBD2 (5 bases each). This CDR3 contains 17 residues. Germline CDR1 SGHRS, CDR2 YFSETQ. V lost 2 bases, J lost 6 bases, and 20 bases lay in between. CDR3: CASSLSAGTVGAGELFF. CDR3 DNA sequence: TGCGCCAGCAGCTTATCGGCCGGGACGGTGGGTGCCGGGGAGCTGTTTTTT.

The rearrangement links TRBV9 to TRBJ1-1; D might be TRBD1 (6 bases). Looked up from germline, CDR1 is SGDLS and CDR2 is YYNGEE. V was cut by 3 bases and J by 5 bases, with 20 bases left in between. The length of the CDR3 is 16 residues. The chain's CDR3 is CASSGSNTGSETEAFF. The DNA for the CDR3 is TGTGCCAGCAGCGGAAGCAACACAGGGTCTGAGACTGAAGCTTTCTTT.

The rearrangement joins TRBV19 to TRBJ1-5; D call uncertain. CDR3 length: 13 residues. CDR1 and CDR2 (germline): LNHDA, SQIVND (reference sequence). V shed 6 bases and J shed 6 bases, with 12 bases lying between them. CDR3 bases: TGTGCCAGTAGCCTACATGGTATTCAGCCCCAGCATTTT. Translating it yields CASSLHGIQPQHF.

This sequence joins TRBV5-5 and TRBJ1-4; the D is unclear. The CDR3 has 13 amino acids. Looked up from germline, CDR1 is SGHKS and CDR2 is YYEKEE (reference sequence). Trimming cost V 4 bases and J 10 bases, with 14 bases left between them. This chain's CDR3 is CASSASGLVKLFF. The CDR3 DNA follows: TGTGCCAGCAGCGCCTCCGGGCTCGTAAAACTGTTTTTT.

CDR3 sequence reads: CASSQPGQGKKLFF. The CDR3 bases are TGTGCCAGCAGCCAACCGGGACAGGGGAAAAAACTGTTTTTT. The chain employs TRBV4-2 and TRBJ1-4, with 10 bases that match TRBD1. CDR1 LGHNA and CDR2 YNFKEQ come from the germline V gene. The trim removed 2 bases at V and 9 bases at J, leaving 3 bases unmatched. The CDR3 runs to 14 residues.

The rearrangement joins TRBV28 to TRBJ2-7; D is unclear. Germline V gene data show CDR1 as MDHEN and CDR2 as SYDVKM. This CDR3 spans 13 amino acids. V shed 5 bases and J shed 2 bases, with 10 bases lying between them. In DNA form, the CDR3 reads TGTGCCAGCAGTCTTCTCAACCCCTACGAGCAGTACTTC. Translated, it gives CASSLLNPYEQYF.

The chain uses TRBV27 and TRBJ2-7; D may be TRBD1 (6 bases). Trimming took 5 bases from V and 7 from J, leaving 21 bases between them. CDR1 MNHEY and CDR2 SMNVEV come from the germline V gene (reference sequence). CDR3 length: 15 residues. The CDR3 loop reads CASSRGQPATGEQYF. The CDR3 nucleotides read TGTGCCAGCAGTCGCGGACAGCCGGCTACAGGGGAGCAGTACTTC.

The J gene is TRBJ2-1, the V gene TRBV6-1; D possibly corresponds to TRBD1 (6 bases). V was shortened by 3 bases and J by 9 bases, with 15 bases between the two germline ends. The CDR3 is 14 residues long. The germline V gene has CDR1 MNHNS and CDR2 SASEGT. CDR3 residues: CASSDAAGGLEQFF. For the CDR3, the DNA is TGTGCCAGCAGTGATGCAGCTGGGGGCCTTGAGCAGTTCTTC.

This rearrangement joins TRBV2 to TRBJ2-7; 7 bases line up with TRBD1. With V trimmed by 7 bases and J by 1 base, 4 bases remained unmatched. CDR3 size: 13 residues. Germline lookup yields CDR1 SNHLY and CDR2 FYNNEI. CDR3 coding DNA: TGTGCCAGCACGGGACAGCGATCCTACGAGCAGTACTTC. This sequence encodes CASTGQRSYEQYF.

The chain recombines TRBV6-5 with TRBJ2-7; D not resolved. Trimming pared 2 bases from V and 6 bases from J, leaving 14 bases between. The CDR3 extends over 14 amino acids. Germline CDR1 reads MNHEY; CDR2 reads SVGAGI. The DNA of the CDR3 is TGTGCCAGCAGTTACCGCCGTCGGTCGTCCGAGCAGTACTTC. Its translation: CASSYRRRSSEQYF.

The rearrangement uses TRBV15 and TRBJ1-5; D unresolved. The V and J ends lost 0 bases and 4 bases respectively, with 22 bases between them. CDR1 and CDR2 (germline): LNHNV, YYDKDF (reference sequence). This CDR3 has 19 amino acids. DNA of the CDR3: TGTGCCACCAGCAGAGAGCCACCCCGTGCGCGGCTACCTAATCAGCCCCAGCATTTT. Translating gives CATSREPPRARLPNQPQHF.

The chain employs TRBV11-2 and TRBJ1-1, with D perhaps TRBD1 (5 bases). Germline CDR1 and CDR2: SGHAT and FQNNGV. CDR3 size: 14 residues. V lost 3 bases and J lost 1, with 9 bases in between. For the CDR3, the DNA is TGTGCCAGCAGCTTGGGGGAGTGGAACACTGAAGCTTTCTTT. Translated: CASSLGEWNTEAFF.

As concerns this clone: The sample has other DNA sequences that encode this CDR3 too. The V and J genes are TRBV2 and TRBJ2-6; D is unresolved. This CDR3 contains 12 residues. CDR1 and CDR2 (germline): SNHLY, FYNNEI. Trimming took off 4 bases at V and 3 bases at J, with 1 base between the two ends. The CDR3 sequence: CASSVGANVLTF. The CDR3 bases are TGTGCCAGCAGTGTTGGGGCCAACGTCCTGACTTTC. Looking up the rest from reference TRBV2 and TRBJ2-6 gives the full variable domain: EPEVTQTPSHQVTQMGQEVILRCVPISNHLYFYWYRQILGQKVEFLVSFYNNEISEKSEIFDDQFSVERPDGSNFTLKIRSTKLEDSAMYFCASSVGANVLTFGAGSRLTVL.

This clone was seen a handful of times. The rearrangement joins TRBV28 to TRBJ2-3, with a tentative D call TRBD1 (6 bases). Trimming pared 6 bases from V and 0 bases from J, leaving 13 bases between. The CDR3 is 15 residues long. Germline values: CDR1 MDHEN, CDR2 SYDVKM. CDR3 amino acids: CASSMTGASTDTQYF. CDR3 nucleotide sequence: TGTGCCAGCAGCATGACAGGTGCTAGCACAGATACGCAGTATTTT. The full variable domain, completed using reference TRBV28 and TRBJ2-3, is DVKVTQSSRYLVKRTGEKVFLECVQDMDHENMFWYRQDPGLGLRLIYFSYDVKMKEKGDIPEGYSVSREKKERFSLILESASTNQTSMYLCASSMTGASTDTQYFGPGTRLTVL.

The chain recombines TRBV28 with TRBJ1-4; possibly TRBD1 for D (5 bases). Trimming removed 7 bases from V and 5 bases from J, with 14 bases in between. Germline V CDR1 and CDR2: MDHEN, SYDVKM. CDR3 length: 14 residues. The CDR3 is CASIGGAENEKLFF. The CDR3 DNA sequence: TGTGCCAGCATCGGCGGGGCCGAGAATGAAAAACTGTTTTTT.

V usage is TRBV15 and J usage is TRBJ2-5; 9 nucleotides align to TRBD1. After removal of 3 bases from V and 13 bases from J, the junction contained 24 bases not matched to a gene. Germline CDR1 and CDR2: LNHNV and YYDKDF (reference sequence). The CDR3 covers 18 residues. In DNA form, the CDR3 reads TGTGCCACCAGCAGTCTACATCGGAGTAAGGACAGGGGCGACCCCCCGTACTTC. It translates to CATSSLHRSKDRGDPPYF.